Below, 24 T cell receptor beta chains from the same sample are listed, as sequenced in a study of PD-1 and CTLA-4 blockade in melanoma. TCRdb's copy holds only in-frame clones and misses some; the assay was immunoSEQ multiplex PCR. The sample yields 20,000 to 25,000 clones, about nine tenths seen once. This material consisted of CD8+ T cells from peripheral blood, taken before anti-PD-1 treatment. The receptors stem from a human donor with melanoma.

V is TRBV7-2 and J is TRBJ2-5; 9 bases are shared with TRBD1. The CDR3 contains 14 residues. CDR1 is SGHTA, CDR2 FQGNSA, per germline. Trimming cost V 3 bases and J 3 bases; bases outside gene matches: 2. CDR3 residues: CASSFRDREETQYF. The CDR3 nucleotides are TGTGCCAGCAGCTTCCGGGACAGGGAAGAGACCCAGTACTTC.

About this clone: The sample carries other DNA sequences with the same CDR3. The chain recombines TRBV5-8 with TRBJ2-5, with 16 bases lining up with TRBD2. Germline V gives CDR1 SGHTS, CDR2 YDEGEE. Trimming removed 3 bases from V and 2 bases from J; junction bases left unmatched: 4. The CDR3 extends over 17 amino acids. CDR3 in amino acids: CASSSGLAGGTQETQYF. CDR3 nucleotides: TGTGCCAGCAGCTCGGGACTAGCGGGGGGGACACAAGAGACCCAGTACTTC.

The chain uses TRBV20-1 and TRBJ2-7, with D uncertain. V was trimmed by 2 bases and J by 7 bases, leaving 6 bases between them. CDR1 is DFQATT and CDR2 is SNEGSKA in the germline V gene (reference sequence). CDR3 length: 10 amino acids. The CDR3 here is CSARTGEQYF. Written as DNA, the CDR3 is TGCAGTGCTAGAACCGGAGAGCAGTACTTC.

CDR3 sequence (DNA): TGTGCCAGCAGGCCGTACCCGAGTACAGCCGGGGAGCTGTTTTTT. Its protein is CASRPYPSTAGELFF. The chain recombines TRBV7-8 with TRBJ2-2; D is unresolved. Germline V gene data show CDR1 as SGHVS and CDR2 as FQNEAQ. The CDR3 extends over 15 amino acids. Trimming shortened V by 6 bases and J by 6 bases, and 17 bases separated the two germline ends.

CDR3 DNA: TGTGCCAGCAGGCCCGGGACCCCACCGGATGAGCAGTACTTC. This sequence encodes CASRPGTPPDEQYF. The J gene is TRBJ2-7, the V gene TRBV27, with D perhaps TRBD1 or TRBD2 (5 bases each). Trimming stripped 6 bases from V and 7 bases from J, with 19 bases between. CDR3 length: 14 amino acids. The germline gives CDR1 MNHEY, CDR2 SMNVEV (reference sequence).

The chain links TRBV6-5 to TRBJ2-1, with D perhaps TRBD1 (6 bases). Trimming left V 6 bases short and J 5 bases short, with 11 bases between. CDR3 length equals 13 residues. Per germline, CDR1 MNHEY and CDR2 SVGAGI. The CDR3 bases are TGTGCCAGCAGCCCGGGACAAAACAATGAGCAGTTCTTC. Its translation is CASSPGQNNEQFF.

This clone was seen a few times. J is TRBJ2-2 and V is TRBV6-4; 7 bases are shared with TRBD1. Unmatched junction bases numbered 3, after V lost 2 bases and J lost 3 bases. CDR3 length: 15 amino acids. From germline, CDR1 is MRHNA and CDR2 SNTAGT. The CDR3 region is CASSDTGADTGELFF. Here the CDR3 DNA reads TGTGCCAGCAGTGACACAGGGGCCGACACCGGGGAGCTGTTTTTT.

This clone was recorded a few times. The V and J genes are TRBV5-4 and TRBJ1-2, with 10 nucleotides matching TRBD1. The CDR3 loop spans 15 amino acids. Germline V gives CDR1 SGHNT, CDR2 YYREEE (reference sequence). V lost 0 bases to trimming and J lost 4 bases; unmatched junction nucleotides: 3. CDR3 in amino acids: CASSLGQGAGYGYTF. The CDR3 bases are TGTGCCAGCAGCTTGGGACAGGGGGCAGGCTATGGCTACACCTTC.

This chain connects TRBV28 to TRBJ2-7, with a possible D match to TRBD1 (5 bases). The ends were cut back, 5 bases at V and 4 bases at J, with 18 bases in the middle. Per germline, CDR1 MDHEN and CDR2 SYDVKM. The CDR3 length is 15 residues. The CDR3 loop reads CASSPQTTVGYEQYF. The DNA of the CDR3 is TGTGCCAGCAGTCCTCAAACGACAGTGGGTTACGAGCAGTACTTC.

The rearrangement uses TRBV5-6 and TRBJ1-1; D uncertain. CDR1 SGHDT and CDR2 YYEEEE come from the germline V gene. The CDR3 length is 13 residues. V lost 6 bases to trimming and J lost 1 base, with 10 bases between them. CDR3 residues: CASTPGQNTEAFF. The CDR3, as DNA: TGTGCCAGCACCCCCGGGCAGAACACTGAAGCTTTCTTT.

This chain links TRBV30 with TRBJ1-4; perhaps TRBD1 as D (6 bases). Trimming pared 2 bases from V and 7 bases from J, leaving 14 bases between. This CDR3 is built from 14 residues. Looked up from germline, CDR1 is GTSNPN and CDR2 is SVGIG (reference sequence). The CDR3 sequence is CAWSLGGALEKLFF. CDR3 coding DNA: TGTGCCTGGAGTCTAGGGGGGGCACTTGAAAAACTGTTTTTT.

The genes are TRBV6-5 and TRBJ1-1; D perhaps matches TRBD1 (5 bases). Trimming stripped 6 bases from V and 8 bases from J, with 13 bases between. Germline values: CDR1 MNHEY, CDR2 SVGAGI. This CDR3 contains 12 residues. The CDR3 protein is CASSYGAGEAFF. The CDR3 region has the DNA TGTGCCAGCAGCTACGGGGCAGGGGAAGCTTTCTTT.

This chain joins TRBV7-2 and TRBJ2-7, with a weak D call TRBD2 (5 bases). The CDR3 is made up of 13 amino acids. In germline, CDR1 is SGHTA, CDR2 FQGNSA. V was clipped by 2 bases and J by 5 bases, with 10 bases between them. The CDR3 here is CASSLRGWDEQYF. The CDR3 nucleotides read TGTGCCAGCAGCTTACGGGGTTGGGACGAGCAGTACTTC.

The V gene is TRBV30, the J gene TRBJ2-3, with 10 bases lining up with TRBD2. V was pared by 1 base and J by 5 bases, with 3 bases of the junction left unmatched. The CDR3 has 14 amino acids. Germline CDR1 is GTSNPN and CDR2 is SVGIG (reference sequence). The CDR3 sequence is CAWSEGLAVDTQYF. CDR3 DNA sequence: TGTGCCTGGAGTGAAGGACTAGCGGTAGATACGCAGTATTTT.

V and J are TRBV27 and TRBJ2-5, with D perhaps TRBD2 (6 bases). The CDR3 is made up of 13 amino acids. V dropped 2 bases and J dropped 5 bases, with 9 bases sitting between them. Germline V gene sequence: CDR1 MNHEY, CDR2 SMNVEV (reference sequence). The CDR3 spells CASSLGLAETQYF. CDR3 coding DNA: TGTGCCAGCAGTTTAGGGCTAGCGGAGACCCAGTACTTC.

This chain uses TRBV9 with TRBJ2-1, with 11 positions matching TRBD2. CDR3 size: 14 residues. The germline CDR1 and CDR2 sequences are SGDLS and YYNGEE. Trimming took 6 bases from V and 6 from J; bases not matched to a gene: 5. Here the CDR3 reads CASNSGGAVNEQFF. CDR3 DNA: TGTGCCAGCAATAGCGGGGGGGCGGTCAATGAGCAGTTCTTC.

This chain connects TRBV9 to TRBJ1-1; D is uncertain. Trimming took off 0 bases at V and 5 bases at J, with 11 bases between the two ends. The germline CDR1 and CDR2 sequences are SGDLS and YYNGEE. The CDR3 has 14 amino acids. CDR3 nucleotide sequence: TGTGCCAGCAGCGTAGGCTCCGGTGGAACTGAAGCTTTCTTT. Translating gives CASSVGSGGTEAFF.

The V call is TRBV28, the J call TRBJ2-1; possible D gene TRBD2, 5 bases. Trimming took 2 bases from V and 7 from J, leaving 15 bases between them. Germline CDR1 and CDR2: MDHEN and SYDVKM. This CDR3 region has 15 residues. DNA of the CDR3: TGTGCCAGCAGTTTAGTTCGAGGGTTAAGAAATGAGCAGTTCTTC. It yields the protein CASSLVRGLRNEQFF.

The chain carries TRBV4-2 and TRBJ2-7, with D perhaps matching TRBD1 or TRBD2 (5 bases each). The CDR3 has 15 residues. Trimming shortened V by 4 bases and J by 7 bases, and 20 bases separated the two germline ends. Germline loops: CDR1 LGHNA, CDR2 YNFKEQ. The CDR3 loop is CASSPRDGIRMEQYF. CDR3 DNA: TGTGCCAGCAGCCCTCGGGACGGTATACGAATGGAGCAGTACTTC.

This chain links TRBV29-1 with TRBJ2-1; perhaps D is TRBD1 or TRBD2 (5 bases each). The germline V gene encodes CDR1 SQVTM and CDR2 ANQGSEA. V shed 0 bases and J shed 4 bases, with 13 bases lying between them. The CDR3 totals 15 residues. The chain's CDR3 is CSVEDGASPYNEQFF. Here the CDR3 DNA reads TGCAGCGTTGAAGACGGGGCCAGCCCGTACAATGAGCAGTTCTTC.

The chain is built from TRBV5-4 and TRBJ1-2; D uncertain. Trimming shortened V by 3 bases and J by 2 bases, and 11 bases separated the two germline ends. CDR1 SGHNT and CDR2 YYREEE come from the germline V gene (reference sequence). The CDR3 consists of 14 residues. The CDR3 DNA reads TGTGCCAGCAGCTCGCTGGGGTTAAACTATGGCTACACCTTC. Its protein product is CASSSLGLNYGYTF.

The DNA for the CDR3 is TGTGCCAGCAGTGATTTGGAGAAGGGGTCCTACAATGAGCAGTTCTTC. As protein: CASSDLEKGSYNEQFF. V gene TRBV6-4 combines with J gene TRBJ2-1; D is possibly TRBD1 (5 bases). CDR1 MRHNA and CDR2 SNTAGT come from the germline V gene. The CDR3 runs 16 residues. V was trimmed by 3 bases and J by 1 base, leaving 13 bases between them.

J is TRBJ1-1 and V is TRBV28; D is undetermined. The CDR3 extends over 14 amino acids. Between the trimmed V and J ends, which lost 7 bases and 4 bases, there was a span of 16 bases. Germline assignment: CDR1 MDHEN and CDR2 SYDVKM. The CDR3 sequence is CASTVGWGGTEAFF. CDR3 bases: TGTGCCAGCACGGTCGGATGGGGAGGCACTGAAGCTTTCTTT.

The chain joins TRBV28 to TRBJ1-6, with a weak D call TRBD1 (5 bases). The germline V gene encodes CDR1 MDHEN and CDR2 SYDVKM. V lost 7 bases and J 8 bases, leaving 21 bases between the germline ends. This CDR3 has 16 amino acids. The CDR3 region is CASNGSPREQDSPLHF. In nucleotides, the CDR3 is TGTGCCAGCAACGGATCCCCCAGGGAACAAGATTCACCCCTCCACTTT.